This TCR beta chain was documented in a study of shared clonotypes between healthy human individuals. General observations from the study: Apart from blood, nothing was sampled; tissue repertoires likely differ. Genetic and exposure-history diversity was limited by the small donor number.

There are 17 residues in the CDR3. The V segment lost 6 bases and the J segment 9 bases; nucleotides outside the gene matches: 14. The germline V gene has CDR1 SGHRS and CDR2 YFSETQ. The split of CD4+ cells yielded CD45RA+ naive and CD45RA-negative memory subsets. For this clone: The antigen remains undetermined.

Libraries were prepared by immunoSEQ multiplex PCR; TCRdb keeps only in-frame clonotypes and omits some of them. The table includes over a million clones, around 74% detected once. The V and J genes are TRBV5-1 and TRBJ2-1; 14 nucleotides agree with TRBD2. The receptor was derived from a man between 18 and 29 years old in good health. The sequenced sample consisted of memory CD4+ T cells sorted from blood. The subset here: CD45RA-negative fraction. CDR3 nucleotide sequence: TGCGCCAGCACCCCGAAGATAATGGGACTAGCGGGAGTTGAGCAGTTCTTC. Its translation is CASTPKIMGLAGVEQFF.